One and the same sample provided the 30 T cell receptor beta chains below, sequenced in a study of cytomegalovirus exposure and HLA in healthy donors (dated by TCRdb to about 2017). The method behind the library was the immunoSEQ multiplex PCR assay. The multiplex PCR relied on a mix of 60 forward primers for TCR Vbeta segments and 13 reverse primers for TCR Jbeta segments. TCRdb mirrors the immuneACCESS table, restricted to in-frame sequences. Some clones are absent from its copies; in checked studies, under half trace to an unresolved V gene, and the reason for the others is unknown. Recorded for this sample are over 110,000 clones; 80% of them occurred a single time. Under 5% of the sample is taken by the ten largest. The sample comprised PBMCs. Receptor source: a middle-aged man in good health and CMV-seronegative.

The chain couples TRBV11-2 to TRBJ1-2; D is unresolved. The CDR3 covers 16 residues. CDR1 is SGHAT and CDR2 is FQNNGV in the germline V gene. Between the trimmed V and J ends, which lost 5 bases and 4 bases, there was a span of 20 bases. This chain's CDR3 is CASSPQTRITTYGYTF. Here the CDR3 DNA reads TGTGCCAGCAGCCCTCAAACTAGGATTACCACCTATGGCTACACCTTC.

The gene calls are TRBV7-9 and TRBJ2-7; tentative D call: TRBD1 (6 bases). V lost 6 bases to trimming and J lost 3 bases, with 15 bases between them. This CDR3 is 14 amino acids long. Germline V CDR1 and CDR2: SEHNR, FQNEAQ (reference sequence). The CDR3 bases are TGTGCCAGCAGTCACCGGGACAAACGCTACGAGCAGTACTTC. This sequence encodes CASSHRDKRYEQYF.

In its sample, this clone was seen a few times. The chain couples TRBV6-5 to TRBJ2-5, with D maybe TRBD1 (6 bases). CDR1 is MNHEY and CDR2 is SVGAGI in the germline V gene. The V and J ends lost 5 bases and 5 bases respectively, with 12 bases between them. This CDR3 has 13 residues. CDR3 coding DNA: TGTGCCAGCAGTCAACAGGGAAGTGAGACCCAGTACTTC. It specifies CASSQQGSETQYF.

The chain is built from TRBV7-3 and TRBJ2-3; 9 bases match TRBD2. With V trimmed by 3 bases and J by 1 base, 2 bases remained unmatched. The germline V gene has CDR1 SGHTA and CDR2 FQGTGA. The CDR3 has 15 amino acids. The DNA of the CDR3 is TGTGCCAGCAGCTTCGGCGGGGGGGGCACAGATACGCAGTATTTT. Translating it yields CASSFGGGGTDTQYF.

The V call is TRBV28, the J call TRBJ2-7; 9 nucleotides align to TRBD1. V shed 2 bases, J shed 5 bases, and the junction held 7 bases outside the gene matches. Germline CDR1 MDHEN, CDR2 SYDVKM. The CDR3 length is 15 residues. The CDR3 coding sequence is TGTGCCAGCAGTTTAACTGGGACAGGGACCGACGAGCAGTACTTC. The encoded protein is CASSLTGTGTDEQYF.

V is TRBV5-1 and J is TRBJ1-1, with 11 positions matching TRBD1. Per the germline V gene, CDR1 is SGHRS and CDR2 is YFSETQ. Trimming at V came to 4 bases and at J to 4 bases, leaving 15 bases not matched to a gene. The CDR3 totals 18 residues. CDR3 region: CASSPRTGGSLWGTEAFF. The CDR3 DNA is TGCGCCAGCAGCCCCAGGACAGGGGGCTCCTTGTGGGGCACTGAAGCTTTCTTT.

This sequence joins TRBV4-1 and TRBJ2-1; 7 positions agree with TRBD2. The CDR3 consists of 15 residues. Trimming removed 0 bases from V and 9 bases from J; junction bases left unmatched: 8. The V gene's germline CDR1 is MGHRA and CDR2 YSYEKL. Here the CDR3 DNA reads TGCGCCAGCAGCCAAGAAGGGCGGGGGTGGGGTGAGCAGTTCTTC. Translated, it gives CASSQEGRGWGEQFF.

This chain links TRBV15 with TRBJ2-1, with 8 bases matching TRBD2. Unmatched junction bases numbered 6, after V lost 0 bases and J lost 8 bases. Germline-derived CDR1 and CDR2 are LNHNV and YYDKDF (reference sequence). The CDR3 extends over 15 amino acids. For the CDR3, the DNA is TGTGCCACCAGCAGAGATCACGGGGGGGTCGATGAGCAGTTCTTC. It codes for CATSRDHGGVDEQFF.

J is TRBJ1-4 and V is TRBV6-5; 7 bases are a match to TRBD1. After removal of 6 bases from V and 8 bases from J, the junction contained 12 bases not matched to a gene. The germline CDR1 and CDR2 sequences are MNHEY and SVGAGI. The CDR3 extends over 15 amino acids. The CDR3 coding sequence is TGTGCCAGCAGGTACACAACAGGGGACCACGAAAAACTGTTTTTT. It specifies CASRYTTGDHEKLFF.

This clone was recorded only once. This chain uses TRBV7-9 with TRBJ1-4; D remains ambiguous. V shed 5 bases and J shed 3 bases, with 10 bases lying between them. Germline V gene lookup returns CDR1 SEHNR and CDR2 FQNEAQ (reference sequence). The CDR3 runs 14 residues. DNA of the CDR3: TGTGCCAGCAGCCCCGACGGAGCTAATGAAAAACTGTTTTTT. Protein product: CASSPDGANEKLFF.

The V and J genes are TRBV11-2 and TRBJ1-6; 9 nucleotides match TRBD1. In germline, CDR1 is SGHAT, CDR2 FQNNGV. This CDR3 region has 14 residues. Trimming at V came to 6 bases and at J to 9 bases, leaving 6 bases not matched to a gene. The CDR3 loop reads CASSSNRGLSPLHF. The CDR3 nucleotides are TGTGCCAGCAGTTCAAACAGGGGGCTTTCACCCCTCCACTTT.

The rearrangement links TRBV5-6 to TRBJ1-2; no clear D. The CDR3 has 13 residues. The V and J ends lost 0 bases and 2 bases respectively, with 5 bases between them. The germline V gene has CDR1 SGHDT and CDR2 YYEEEE. CDR3 amino acids: CASSLVQNYGYTF. The CDR3 coding sequence is TGTGCCAGCAGCTTGGTACAGAACTATGGCTACACCTTC.

The V and J genes are TRBV2 and TRBJ1-1; 8 nucleotides agree with TRBD1. Germline CDR1 reads SNHLY; CDR2 reads FYNNEI. The CDR3 has 10 amino acids. V was clipped by 9 bases and J by 11 bases; unmatched bases: 5. As DNA, the CDR3 is TGTGCCAGGTGGACAGGGTCCGCTTTCTTT. Amino acid sequence: CARWTGSAFF. Based on the CDR3 plus reference TRBV2 and TRBJ1-1, the full variable domain is EPEVTQTPSHQVTQMGQEVILRCVPISNHLYFYWYRQILGQKVEFLVSFYNNEISEKSEIFDDQFSVERPDGSNFTLKIRSTKLEDSAMYFCARWTGSAFFGQGTRLTVV.

The gene calls are TRBV2 and TRBJ1-6, with 11 bases matching TRBD1. This CDR3 contains 15 residues. The V gene end was trimmed by 3 bases and the J gene end by 9 bases; junction bases not matched to a gene: 4. Germline V gene sequence: CDR1 SNHLY, CDR2 FYNNEI. CDR3 bases: TGTGCCAGCAGTGAGATGGGACAGGGGGGTTCACCCCTCCACTTT. It specifies CASSEMGQGGSPLHF.

This clone has just a few counts. J is TRBJ2-7 and V is TRBV10-3; 8 bases line up with TRBD2. CDR3 size: 14 residues. With 6 bases clipped from V and 2 bases from J, the junction kept 6 bases outside the gene matches. Germline-derived CDR1 and CDR2 are ENHRY and SYGVKD. CDR3 nucleotides: TGTGCCATCAGGGCGAGCGGGGGCGCCTACGAGCAGTACTTC. Translating gives CAIRASGGAYEQYF.

J is TRBJ2-5 and V is TRBV7-9, with D possibly TRBD1 on 5 matching bases. The assigned J gene may be wrong: the sequence end matches TRBJ2-7 better. This CDR3 is 11 amino acids long. From germline, CDR1 is SEHNR and CDR2 FQNEAQ (reference sequence). CDR3 residues: CASVGAYEQYF. The DNA of the CDR3 is TGTGCCAGCGTAGGGGCCTACGAGCAGTACTTC.

The chain couples TRBV4-3 to TRBJ1-4; D is unresolved. CDR1 is LGHNA, CDR2 YSLEER, per germline. The CDR3 consists of 14 residues. Trimming took off 0 bases at V and 4 bases at J, with 6 bases between the two ends. CDR3 in amino acids: CASSQDRINEKLFF. Here the CDR3 DNA reads TGCGCCAGCAGCCAAGACAGGATTAATGAAAAACTGTTTTTT.

The V and J genes are TRBV28 and TRBJ1-5, with 7 bases identical to TRBD1. The CDR3 has 13 amino acids. The V gene's germline CDR1 is MDHEN and CDR2 SYDVKM. Germline trimming cut 10 bases from V and 7 bases from J; bases unmatched to any gene: 10. CDR3 sequence: CAMGRGRGQPQHF. The CDR3 nucleotides read TGTGCCATGGGAAGGGGGCGAGGCCAGCCCCAGCATTTT.

The chain recombines TRBV18 with TRBJ1-5, with 7 bases matching TRBD1. Unmatched junction bases numbered 2, after V lost 6 bases and J lost 3 bases. CDR3 length: 13 residues. Germline V gene sequence: CDR1 KGHSH, CDR2 LQKENI. The CDR3 DNA sequence: TGTGCCAGCTCCGGGACAGACAATCAGCCCCAGCATTTT. Translation gives CASSGTDNQPQHF.

The V gene is TRBV4-1, the J gene TRBJ2-1, with a tentative D call TRBD2 (7 bases). The length of the CDR3 is 15 residues. Between the trimmed V and J ends, which lost 0 bases and 9 bases, there was a span of 15 bases. Germline values: CDR1 MGHRA, CDR2 YSYEKL. The CDR3 spells CASSQDRSGGREQFF. The CDR3 DNA sequence: TGCGCCAGCAGCCAAGACAGATCGGGGGGCCGTGAGCAGTTCTTC.

V gene TRBV7-9 combines with J gene TRBJ2-5; 12 bases are shared with TRBD2. Gene TRBJ2-7 matches the end of the DNA better, so the J call may be wrong. This CDR3 is 18 amino acids long. Germline V gene sequence: CDR1 SEHNR, CDR2 FQNEAQ (reference sequence). The CDR3 here is CASIRTASGGVLTYEQYF. The CDR3 DNA reads as TGTGCCAGCATCCGAACGGCTAGCGGGGGGGTATTAACCTACGAGCAGTACTTC.

The chain carries TRBV9 and TRBJ1-3; tentatively, D is TRBD1 (5 bases). The CDR3 loop spans 14 amino acids. V lost 3 bases, J lost 3 bases, and 10 bases lay in between. Per the germline V gene, CDR1 is SGDLS and CDR2 is YYNGEE. The CDR3 DNA reads TGTGCCAGCAGCGCCAGGGTGGGTGGAAACACCATATATTTT. Its protein is CASSARVGGNTIYF.

V and J are TRBV28 and TRBJ1-2; D is perhaps TRBD1 (6 bases). Germline V gene lookup returns CDR1 MDHEN and CDR2 SYDVKM. There are 17 residues in the CDR3. Trimming took 1 base from V and 7 from J, leaving 22 bases between them. The CDR3 sequence: CASSLFAGGRGSCGYTF. In DNA, the CDR3 is TGTGCCAGCAGTTTATTCGCTGGGGGCAGGGGTTCATGTGGCTACACCTTC.

The V gene is TRBV11-2, the J gene TRBJ1-1, with a possible D match to TRBD1 (6 bases). V was trimmed by 4 bases and J by 8 bases, leaving 8 bases between them. In germline, CDR1 is SGHAT, CDR2 FQNNGV. This CDR3 has 11 amino acids. The CDR3 reads CASSSGQEAFF. CDR3 in DNA: TGTGCCAGCAGCTCAGGACAGGAAGCTTTCTTT.

The chain employs TRBV19 and TRBJ1-1; TRBD1 aligns across 9 bases. Looked up from germline, CDR1 is LNHDA and CDR2 is SQIVND (reference sequence). The CDR3 extends over 13 amino acids. The trim removed 4 bases at V and 4 bases at J, leaving 1 base unmatched. In nucleotides, the CDR3 is TGTGCCAGTAGTAGGACAGGGGTCACTGAAGCTTTCTTT. Its protein product is CASSRTGVTEAFF.

This chain joins TRBV11-2 and TRBJ1-4; 10 bases are shared with TRBD1. Germline V CDR1 and CDR2: SGHAT, FQNNGV. The J segment lost 5 bases and the V segment lost 4 bases, leaving 4 bases of the junction unmatched. This CDR3 is built from 15 residues. The CDR3 region has the DNA TGTGCCAGCAGCTCCGGACAGGGGGTGAATGAAAAACTGTTTTTT. The encoded protein is CASSSGQGVNEKLFF.

This sequence joins TRBV15 and TRBJ1-6; a weak D match, TRBD1 (5 bases). The V end was cut by 6 bases, the J end by 5 bases, with 14 bases between. The CDR3 length is 15 residues. Germline V gives CDR1 LNHNV, CDR2 YYDKDF (reference sequence). CDR3 in DNA: TGTGCCACCAGGGGGGGGGAGATTAATAATTCACCCCTCCACTTT. It encodes CATRGGEINNSPLHF. Full variable domain (missing parts from reference TRBV15 and TRBJ1-6): DAMVIQNPRYQVTQFGKPVTLSCSQTLNHNVMYWYQQKSSQAPKLLFHYYDKDFNNEADTPDNFQSRRPNTSFCFLDIRSPGLGDTAMYLCATRGGEINNSPLHFGNGTRLTVT.

DNA of the CDR3: TGTGCCAGCAGTGCGACAGGGAGCTCGAAGACCCAGTACTTC. Its protein is CASSATGSSKTQYF. The rearrangement links TRBV2 to TRBJ2-5; 7 positions agree with TRBD1. J was trimmed by 6 bases and V by 4 bases; bases with no gene match: 8. Germline values: CDR1 SNHLY, CDR2 FYNNEI. This CDR3 region has 14 residues.

Of note for this clone: An end of the junction does not agree with germline; a read error may underlie this. The chain joins TRBV5-8 to TRBJ1-5, with TRBD1 as a possible D gene (5 bases). The CDR3 is 15 amino acids. Germline V gives CDR1 SGHTS, CDR2 YDEGEE. The CDR3 loop is CVSSLLGASNQPQHF. Here the CDR3 DNA reads TGTGTCAGCAGCTTGTTAGGGGCTAGCAATCAGCCCCAGCATTTT.

V and J are TRBV18 and TRBJ1-5, with D perhaps matching TRBD1 (6 bases). Germline V gene sequence: CDR1 KGHSH, CDR2 LQKENI. V lost 5 bases and J 5 bases, leaving 16 bases between the germline ends. The CDR3 covers 15 residues. Here the CDR3 DNA reads TGTGCCAGCTCAACGACCGGGACACAAGATCAGCCCCAGCATTTT. Translation: CASSTTGTQDQPQHF.